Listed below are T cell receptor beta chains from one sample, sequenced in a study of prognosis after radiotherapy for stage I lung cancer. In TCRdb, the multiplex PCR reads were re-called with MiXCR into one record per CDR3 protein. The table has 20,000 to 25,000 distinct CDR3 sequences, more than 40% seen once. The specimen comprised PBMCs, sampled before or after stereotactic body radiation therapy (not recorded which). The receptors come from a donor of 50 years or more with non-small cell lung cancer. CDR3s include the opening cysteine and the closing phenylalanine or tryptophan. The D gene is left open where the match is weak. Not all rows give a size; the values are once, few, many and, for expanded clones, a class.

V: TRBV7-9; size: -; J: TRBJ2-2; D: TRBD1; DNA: TGTGCCAGCAGCCTGGGACAGGGGGCATCGAACACCGGGGAGCTGTTTTTT; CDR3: CASSLGQGASNTGELFF
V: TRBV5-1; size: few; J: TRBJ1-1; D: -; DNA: TGCGCCAGCAGCGGCGGGGACGCCCGGACCGCTGAAGCTTTCTTT; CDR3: CASSGGDARTAEAFF
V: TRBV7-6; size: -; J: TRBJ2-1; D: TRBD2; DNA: TGTGCCAGCAGCCTAAAGGGAATAGCGGGAGGTCGAGAGCAGTTCTTC; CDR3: CASSLKGIAGGREQFF
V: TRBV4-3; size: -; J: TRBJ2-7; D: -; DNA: TGCGCCAGCAGCCAACGGGACGACTCCTACGAGCAGTACTTC; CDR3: CASSQRDDSYEQYF
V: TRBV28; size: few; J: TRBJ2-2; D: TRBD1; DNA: TGTGCCAGCAGTTACGACAGGGGTGACGGGGAGCTGTTTTTT; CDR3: CASSYDRGDGELFF
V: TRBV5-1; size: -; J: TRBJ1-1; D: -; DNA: TGCGCCAGCAGCTTGGGACAGGTCGAAGCTTTCTTT; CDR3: CASSLGQVEAFF
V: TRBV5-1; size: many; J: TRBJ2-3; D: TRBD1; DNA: TGCGCCAGCAGCTTGACAGGGGCTTGGGATACGCAGTATTTT; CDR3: CASSLTGAWDTQYF
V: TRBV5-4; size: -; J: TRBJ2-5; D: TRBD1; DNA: TGTGCCAGCAGCCTGGGGGGTACGGGACAGGAGACCCAGCACTTC; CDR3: CASSLGGTGQETQHF
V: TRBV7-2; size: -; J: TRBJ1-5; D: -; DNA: TGTGCCAACAGCCCCGACAGTTCGGCTCAGCCCCAGCATTTT; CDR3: CANSPDSSAQPQHF
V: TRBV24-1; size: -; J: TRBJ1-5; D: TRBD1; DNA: TGTGCCACCAGTGGTGCGGCCAGGGGGGATCAGCCCCAGCATTTT; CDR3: CATSGAARGDQPQHF
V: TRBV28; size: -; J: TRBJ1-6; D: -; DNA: TGTGCCAGCAGTTCAGGGGCCGGTGGTTCCTATAATTCACCCCTCCACTTT; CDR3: CASSSGAGGSYNSPLHF
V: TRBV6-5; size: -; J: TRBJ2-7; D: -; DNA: TGTGCCAGCAGTTATTTCGACTATCAGTACTTC; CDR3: CASSYFDYQYF
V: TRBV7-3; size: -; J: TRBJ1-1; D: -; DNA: TGTGCCAGCAGCCTGGTCGGCAGTTCCACTGAAGCTTTCTTT; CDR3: CASSLVGSSTEAFF
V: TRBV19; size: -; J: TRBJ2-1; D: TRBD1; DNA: TGTGCCAGTAGTATCCTCGGGACAGGGGGCTCCTACAATGAGCAGTTCTTC; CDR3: CASSILGTGGSYNEQFF
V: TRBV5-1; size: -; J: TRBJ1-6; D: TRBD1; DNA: TGCGCCAGCAGCGTAGAGGGGGCCTTGAGAAATTCACCCCTCCACTTT; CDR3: CASSVEGALRNSPLHF
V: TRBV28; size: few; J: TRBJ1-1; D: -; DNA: TGTGCCAGCACCCCCTATTCCGTATCGACTGAAGCTTTCTTT; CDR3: CASTPYSVSTEAFF
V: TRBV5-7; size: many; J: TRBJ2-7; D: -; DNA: TGTGCCAGCAGCGGAGTAGAGGGGGAGCAGTACTTC; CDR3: CASSGVEGEQYF
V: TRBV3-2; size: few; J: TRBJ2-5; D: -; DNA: TGTGCCAGCAGCCAAGATATGCGAAGGATCGGGAGGGGGGAGACCCAGTACTTC; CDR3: CASSQDMRRIGRGETQYF
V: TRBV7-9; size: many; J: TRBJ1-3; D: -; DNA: TGTGCCAGCAGCCTGACCATTGGGTCTGGAAACACCATATATTTT; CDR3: CASSLTIGSGNTIYF